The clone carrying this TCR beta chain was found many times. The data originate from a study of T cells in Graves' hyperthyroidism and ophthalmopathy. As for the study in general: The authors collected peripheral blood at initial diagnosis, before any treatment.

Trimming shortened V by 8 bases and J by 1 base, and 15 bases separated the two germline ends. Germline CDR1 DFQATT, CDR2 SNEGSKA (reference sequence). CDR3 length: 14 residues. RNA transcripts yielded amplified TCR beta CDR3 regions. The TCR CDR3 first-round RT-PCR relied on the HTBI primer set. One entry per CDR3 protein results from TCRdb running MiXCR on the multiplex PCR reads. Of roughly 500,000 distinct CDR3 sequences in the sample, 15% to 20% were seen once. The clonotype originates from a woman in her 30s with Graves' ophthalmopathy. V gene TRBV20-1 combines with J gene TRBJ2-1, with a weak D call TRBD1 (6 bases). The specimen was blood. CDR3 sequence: CSSRQEQSYNEQFF. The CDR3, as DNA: TGCAGTTCCAGACAGGAACAATCCTACAATGAGCAGTTCTTC.